One sample yielded the 26 T cell receptor beta chains listed below, sequenced in a study of T cells after yellow fever vaccination. TCRdb re-called the 5' RACE reads through MiXCR, storing one row per CDR3 protein. The sample consists of approximately 10,000 distinct CDR3 sequences, 4% to 6% of them appearing once. Source: PBMCs, either bulk or a sorted T-cell subset (CD4+, CD8+, memory, or dextramer-sorted; not recorded which), taken less than 16 days after the first yellow fever vaccination. All receptors come from a man between 18 and 29 years old who received the YFV17D yellow fever vaccine.

This clonotype showed up many times. The V gene is TRBV19, the J gene TRBJ2-5; D might be TRBD2 (6 bases). The V and J ends lost 10 bases and 4 bases respectively, with 22 bases between them. CDR1 is LNHDA, CDR2 SQIVND, per germline (reference sequence). The CDR3 has 15 amino acids. CDR3 bases: TGTGCCATCTCACCGCCGGGGACTGTACGAGAGACCCAGTACTTC. This sequence encodes CAISPPGTVRETQYF. Full variable domain (outside the CDR3, taken from reference TRBV19 and TRBJ2-5): DGGITQSPKYLFRKEGQNVTLSCEQNLNHDAMYWYRQDPGQGLRLIYYSQIVNDFQKGDIAEGYSVSREKKESFPLTVTSAQKNPTAFYLCAISPPGTVRETQYFGPGTRLLVL.

By proportion, this clonotype is medium-sized. The J gene is TRBJ2-3, the V gene TRBV10-3; D is uncertain. Trimming removed 2 bases at V and 1 base at J, with 7 bases between. The CDR3 is 14 residues long. Per the germline V gene, CDR1 is ENHRY and CDR2 is SYGVKD. Here the CDR3 reads CAISENLGTDTQYF. The CDR3 region has the DNA TGTGCCATCAGTGAGAACCTGGGCACAGATACGCAGTATTTT.

This clonotype was detected ten times or more. The chain links TRBV3-1 to TRBJ2-7; 10 bases match TRBD1. The germline V gene encodes CDR1 LGHDT and CDR2 YNNKEL (reference sequence). J was trimmed by 5 bases and V by 2 bases; bases with no gene match: 6. The CDR3 length is 15 residues. The CDR3 bases are TGTGCCAGCAGCCAACCGACAGGGGGCCGGAACGAGCAGTACTTC. It yields the protein CASSQPTGGRNEQYF.

This clonotype was observed many times. The CDR3 loop is CAWIGLAGLTGELFF. CDR3 DNA sequence: TGTGCCTGGATCGGACTAGCGGGGCTCACCGGGGAGCTGTTTTTT. The J gene is TRBJ2-2, the V gene TRBV30; TRBD2 agrees at 12 bases. The V and J ends lost 4 bases and 4 bases, in that order; junction bases with no gene match: 4. CDR3 size: 15 residues. Germline-derived CDR1 and CDR2 are GTSNPN and SVGIG (reference sequence).

This clonotype has ten or more counts. This chain uses TRBV5-6 with TRBJ2-7, with D tentatively TRBD1 or TRBD2 (5 bases each). This CDR3 is 14 amino acids long. The V end lost 4 bases, the J end lost 5 bases, and 16 bases lay between the germline ends. From germline, CDR1 is SGHDT and CDR2 YYEEEE. This CDR3 is CASSHRGPGNEQYV. Written as DNA, the CDR3 is TGTGCCAGCAGCCACCGGGGCCCAGGGAACGAGCAGTACGTC.

This clonotype was recorded at least ten times. This chain connects TRBV7-6 to TRBJ2-2; no firm D call. V was clipped by 5 bases and J by 6 bases, with 10 bases between them. The CDR3 contains 13 residues. Germline CDR1 and CDR2: SGHVS and FNYEAQ. The CDR3 here is CASSPRGAGELFF. CDR3 DNA: TGTGCCAGCAGCCCCCGTGGGGCCGGGGAGCTGTTTTTT.

The sample holds a few counts of this clonotype. The chain has TRBV3-1 and TRBJ2-5, with D possibly matching TRBD1 (7 bases). The CDR3 covers 14 residues. Germline V gene data show CDR1 as LGHDT and CDR2 as YNNKEL (reference sequence). The ends were cut back, 1 base at V and 5 bases at J, with 11 bases in the middle. CDR3 residues: CASSQAAGGETQYF. The CDR3 DNA reads TGTGCCAGCAGCCAAGCAGCAGGGGGGGAGACCCAGTACTTC.

Ten or more counts support this clonotype. This chain links TRBV7-6 with TRBJ1-3; 8 positions agree with TRBD1. Per the germline V gene, CDR1 is SGHVS and CDR2 is FNYEAQ. CDR3 size: 14 residues. Trimming at V came to 5 bases and at J to 3 bases, leaving 3 bases not matched to a gene. The CDR3 loop reads CASSPGQGGNTIYF. The CDR3 coding sequence is TGTGCCAGCAGCCCCGGACAGGGTGGAAACACCATATATTTT.

This clonotype was observed at least ten times. The gene calls are TRBV5-1 and TRBJ2-1, with TRBD2 as a possible D gene (5 bases). The CDR3 loop spans 15 amino acids. Trimming pared 1 base from V and 0 bases from J, leaving 8 bases between. Germline V gene lookup returns CDR1 SGHRS and CDR2 YFSETQ. The CDR3 DNA follows: TGCGCCAGCAGCTTGAGGGAGTCCTCCTACAATGAGCAGTTCTTC. This gives the protein CASSLRESSYNEQFF.

In its sample, this clonotype is medium-sized. The J gene is TRBJ2-5, the V gene TRBV29-1; 11 positions agree with TRBD2. Trimming took 5 bases from V and 7 from J; bases not matched to a gene: 15. The CDR3 has 16 residues. Germline-derived CDR1 and CDR2 are SQVTM and ANQGSEA. The CDR3 spells CSVNLAGGAYKGTQYF. For the CDR3, the DNA is TGCAGCGTTAATCTAGCGGGGGGCGCTTATAAGGGGACCCAGTACTTC. Together with reference TRBV29-1 and TRBJ2-5, the CDR3 gives the full variable domain: SAVISQKPSRDICQRGTSLTIQCQVDSQVTMMFWYRQQPGQSLTLIATANQGSEATYESGFVIDKFPISRPNLTFSTLTVSNMSPEDSSIYLCSVNLAGGAYKGTQYFGPGTRLLVL.

The chain links TRBV27 to TRBJ2-2, with 10 bases fitting TRBD1. With V trimmed by 6 bases and J by 6 bases, 4 bases remained unmatched. The germline gives CDR1 MNHEY, CDR2 SMNVEV (reference sequence). The CDR3 runs to 14 residues. CDR3: CASRRGQGPGELFF. As DNA, the CDR3 is TGTGCCAGCAGAAGGGGACAGGGGCCCGGGGAGCTGTTTTTT.

This clonotype is labeled as medium-sized (0.01 to 0.1%). CDR3 loop: CASSLVRVGETQYF. For the CDR3, the DNA is TGTGCCAGCAGTTTAGTCAGGGTAGGAGAGACCCAGTACTTC. The chain employs TRBV27 and TRBJ2-5, with D perhaps TRBD1 (5 bases). Trimming left V 2 bases short and J 4 bases short, with 11 bases between. The CDR3 sequence is 14 residues long. CDR1 is MNHEY and CDR2 is SMNVEV in the germline V gene (reference sequence).

This clonotype was counted at least ten times. The rearrangement joins TRBV15 to TRBJ2-3; either TRBD1 or TRBD2 may supply D (5 bases each). Germline CDR1 LNHNV, CDR2 YYDKDF (reference sequence). V was shortened by 0 bases and J by 6 bases, with 13 bases between the two germline ends. The CDR3 is made up of 15 amino acids. The CDR3 loop is CATSRDHTWGDTQYF. The CDR3 DNA follows: TGTGCCACCAGCAGAGATCATACTTGGGGGGATACGCAGTATTTT.

By proportion, this clonotype is medium-sized. The rearrangement links TRBV10-3 to TRBJ2-3, with D possibly being TRBD2 (5 bases). The CDR3 runs 11 residues. The germline CDR1 and CDR2 sequences are ENHRY and SYGVKD. Between the trimmed V and J ends, which lost 6 bases and 4 bases, there was a span of 5 bases. The CDR3: CAIRRADTQYF. In DNA, the CDR3 is TGTGCCATCAGGAGGGCAGATACGCAGTATTTT.

This clonotype was counted many times. V gene TRBV20-1 combines with J gene TRBJ1-1; possible D gene TRBD1, 5 bases. Trimming stripped 1 base from V and 1 base from J, with 10 bases between. Looked up from germline, CDR1 is DFQATT and CDR2 is SNEGSKA (reference sequence). The CDR3 is 14 residues long. In DNA, the CDR3 is TGCAGTGCTAGAGTGGGGGGACCGAACACTGAAGCTTTCTTT. Protein: CSARVGGPNTEAFF.

This clonotype was detected many times. The chain uses TRBV10-3 and TRBJ2-1; the D gene is possibly TRBD2 (5 bases). Germline assignment: CDR1 ENHRY and CDR2 SYGVKD. The ends were cut back, 8 bases at V and 2 bases at J, with 19 bases in the middle. This CDR3 region has 16 residues. CDR3 loop: CAIGAGSGSTYNEQFF. The CDR3 DNA reads as TGTGCCATCGGTGCTGGGTCGGGGAGTACCTACAATGAGCAGTTCTTC.

By share, this clonotype counts as medium-sized. The chain carries TRBV4-2 and TRBJ1-2; 9 nucleotides align to TRBD1. Germline CDR1 and CDR2: LGHNA and YNFKEQ. V was pared by 4 bases and J by 4 bases, with 10 bases of the junction left unmatched. This CDR3 contains 16 residues. The CDR3 DNA is TGTGCCAGCAGCCGCCAGAACAGGGGGCGGACCTATGGCTACACCTTC. Translated: CASSRQNRGRTYGYTF.

In this sample, this clonotype turned up many times. The chain uses TRBV5-4 and TRBJ2-5, with no clear D. The V end was cut by 0 bases, the J end by 2 bases, with 14 bases between. There are 16 residues in the CDR3. Germline V gives CDR1 SGHNT, CDR2 YYREEE (reference sequence). This CDR3 reads CASSLAEPSLQETQYF. In DNA, the CDR3 is TGTGCCAGCAGCTTGGCGGAGCCCTCCTTACAAGAGACCCAGTACTTC.

This clonotype came up many times. The rearrangement uses TRBV7-9 and TRBJ1-1; D is unresolved. CDR1 SEHNR and CDR2 FQNEAQ come from the germline V gene (reference sequence). The CDR3 is made up of 13 amino acids. V was trimmed by 4 bases and J by 1 base, leaving 7 bases between them. For the CDR3, the DNA is TGTGCCAGCAGCTATTCAGGGAACACTGAAGCTTTCTTT. Translating it yields CASSYSGNTEAFF.

This clonotype is medium-sized (0.01 to 0.1%) in the sample. This chain links TRBV5-1 with TRBJ2-7; D is uncertain. Trimming left V 0 bases short and J 3 bases short, with 4 bases between. The CDR3 sequence is 12 residues long. Germline V gene lookup returns CDR1 SGHRS and CDR2 YFSETQ. The CDR3 DNA reads TGCGCCAGCAGCTTGGACGTCTACGAGCAGTACTTC. Its translation: CASSLDVYEQYF.

This clonotype was detected many times. The chain uses TRBV18 and TRBJ1-2, with 7 bases fitting TRBD1. Germline V lookup: CDR1 KGHSH, CDR2 LQKENI. This CDR3 comprises 14 residues. J lost 8 bases, V lost 2 bases, and 8 bases had no gene match. CDR3 in amino acids: CASSPADRAGGYTF. The CDR3 DNA reads TGTGCCAGCTCACCAGCCGACAGGGCAGGGGGCTACACCTTC.

This clonotype was detected ten times or more. CDR3 protein: CASSESRQALNSPLHF. CDR3 nucleotide sequence: TGCGCCAGCAGTGAGTCCCGACAGGCCCTTAATTCACCCCTCCACTTT. The V gene is TRBV10-2, the J gene TRBJ1-6; D is perhaps TRBD1 (6 bases). CDR1 is WSHSY and CDR2 is SAAADI in the germline V gene. Trimming pared 0 bases from V and 6 bases from J, leaving 12 bases between. The CDR3 is made up of 16 amino acids.

By frequency in the sample, this clonotype is medium-sized. The J gene is TRBJ1-5, the V gene TRBV12-3 or TRBV12-4; no firm D call. Trimming removed 2 bases from V and 2 bases from J, with 7 bases in between. This CDR3 region has 14 residues. In DNA form, the CDR3 reads TGTGCCAGCAGTTTAATGGATCGCAATCAGCCCCAGCATTTT. Translated: CASSLMDRNQPQHF.

This clonotype ranks as medium-sized (0.01 to 0.1%). CDR3 region: CASTQIESTDTQYF. The DNA for the CDR3 is TGCGCCAGCACCCAGATAGAGAGCACAGATACGCAGTATTTT. The genes are TRBV5-1 and TRBJ2-3; D gene ambiguous. Trimming took 6 bases from V and 0 from J, leaving 11 bases between them. CDR3 length: 14 residues. Germline CDR1 and CDR2: SGHRS and YFSETQ. Combining the CDR3 with reference TRBV5-1 and TRBJ2-3 gives the whole variable domain KAGVTQTPRYLIKTRGQQVTLSCSPISGHRSVSWYQQTPGQGLQFLFEYFSETQRNKGNFPGRFSGRQFSNSRSEMNVSTLELGDSALYLCASTQIESTDTQYFGPGTRLTVL.

This clonotype was counted many times. The gene calls are TRBV6-5 and TRBJ2-7, with TRBD1 as a possible D gene (6 bases). Between the trimmed V and J ends, which lost 5 bases and 0 bases, there was a span of 11 bases. Per germline, CDR1 MNHEY and CDR2 SVGAGI. The CDR3 covers 14 residues. CDR3 nucleotide sequence: TGTGCCAGCAGTCCGGGACAAGCCTCCTACGAGCAGTACTTC. This encodes CASSPGQASYEQYF.

This clonotype was seen repeatedly, ten times or more. The chain has TRBV4-2 and TRBJ2-7; TRBD1 matches 7 bases. The CDR3 loop spans 14 amino acids. CDR1 is LGHNA and CDR2 is YNFKEQ in the germline V gene. V lost 0 bases to trimming and J lost 4 bases; unmatched junction nucleotides: 3. The CDR3 bases are TGTGCCAGCAGCCAAGAAACAGGGGAATACGAGCAGTACGTC. Protein product: CASSQETGEYEQYV.